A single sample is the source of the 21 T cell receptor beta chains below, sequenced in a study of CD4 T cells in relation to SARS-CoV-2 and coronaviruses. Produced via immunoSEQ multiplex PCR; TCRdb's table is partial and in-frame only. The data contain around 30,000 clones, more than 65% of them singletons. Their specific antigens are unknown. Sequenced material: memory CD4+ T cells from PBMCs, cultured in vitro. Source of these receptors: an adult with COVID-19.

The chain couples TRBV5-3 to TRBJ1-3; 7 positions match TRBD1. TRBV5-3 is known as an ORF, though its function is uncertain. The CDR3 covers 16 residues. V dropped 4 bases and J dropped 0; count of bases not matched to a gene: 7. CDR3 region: CARSLRGGCSGNTIYF. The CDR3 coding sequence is TGTGCCAGAAGCCTGAGAGGGGGCTGCTCTGGAAACACCATATATTTT.

CDR3 residues: CASSRDESARNEQFF. The CDR3 region has the DNA TGTGCCAGCTCACGGGACGAAAGCGCGAGAAATGAGCAGTTCTTC. The V and J genes are TRBV18 and TRBJ2-1, with D perhaps matching TRBD1 or TRBD2 (5 bases each). The CDR3 is 15 amino acids. The germline CDR1 and CDR2 sequences are KGHSH and LQKENI. Trimming removed 4 bases at V and 7 bases at J, with 17 bases between.

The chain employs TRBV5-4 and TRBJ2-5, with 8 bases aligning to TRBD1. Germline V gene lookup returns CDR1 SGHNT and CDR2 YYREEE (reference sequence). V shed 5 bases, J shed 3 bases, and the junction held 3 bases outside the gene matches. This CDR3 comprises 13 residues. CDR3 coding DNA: TGTGCCAGCAGAATGGACAGGGAAGAGACCCAGTACTTC. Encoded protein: CASRMDREETQYF.

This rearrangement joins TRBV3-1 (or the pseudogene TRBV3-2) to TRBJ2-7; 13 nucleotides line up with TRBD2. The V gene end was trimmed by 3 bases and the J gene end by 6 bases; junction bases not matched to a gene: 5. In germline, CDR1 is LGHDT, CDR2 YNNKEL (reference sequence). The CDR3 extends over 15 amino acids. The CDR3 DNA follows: TGTGCCAGCAGCCACCCTCGACTAGCGGGAGGCGAGCAGTACTTC. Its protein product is CASSHPRLAGGEQYF.

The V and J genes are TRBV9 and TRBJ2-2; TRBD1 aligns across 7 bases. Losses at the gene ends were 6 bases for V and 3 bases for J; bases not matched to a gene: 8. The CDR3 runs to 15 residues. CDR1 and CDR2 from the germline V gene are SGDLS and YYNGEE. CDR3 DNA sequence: TGTGCCAGCAACAAAGGGGGCGCCGACACCGGGGAGCTGTTTTTT. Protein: CASNKGGADTGELFF.

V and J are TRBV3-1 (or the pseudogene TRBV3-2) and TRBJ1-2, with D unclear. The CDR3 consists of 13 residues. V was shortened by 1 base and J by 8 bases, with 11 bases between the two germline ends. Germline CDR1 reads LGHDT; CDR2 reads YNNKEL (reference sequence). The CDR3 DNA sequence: TGTGCCAGCAGCCAAGTTACTGGAGGAGGCTACACCTTC. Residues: CASSQVTGGGYTF.

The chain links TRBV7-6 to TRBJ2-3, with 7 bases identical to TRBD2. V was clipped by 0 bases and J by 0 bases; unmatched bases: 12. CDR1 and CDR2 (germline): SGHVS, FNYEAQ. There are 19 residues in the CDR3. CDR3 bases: TGTGCCAGCAGCTTAGCCCGAGCGGGGACGCCCCGTAGCACAGATACGCAGTATTTT. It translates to CASSLARAGTPRSTDTQYF.

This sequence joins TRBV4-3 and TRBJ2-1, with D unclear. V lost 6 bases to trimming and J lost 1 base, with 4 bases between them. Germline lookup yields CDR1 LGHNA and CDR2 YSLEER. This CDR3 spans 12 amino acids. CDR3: CASSPSYNEQFF. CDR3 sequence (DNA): TGCGCCAGCAGTCCGTCCTACAATGAGCAGTTCTTC.

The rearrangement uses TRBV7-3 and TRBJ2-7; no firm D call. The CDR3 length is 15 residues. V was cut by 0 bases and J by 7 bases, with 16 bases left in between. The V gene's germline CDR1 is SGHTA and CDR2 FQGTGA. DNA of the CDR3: TGTGCCAGCAGCTTAACGGTACAGCCTAACGGGGAGCAGTACTTC. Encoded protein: CASSLTVQPNGEQYF.

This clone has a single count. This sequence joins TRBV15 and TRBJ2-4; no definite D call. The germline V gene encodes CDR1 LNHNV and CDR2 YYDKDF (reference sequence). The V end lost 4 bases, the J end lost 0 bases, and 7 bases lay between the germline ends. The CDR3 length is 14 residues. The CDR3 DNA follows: TGTGCCACCAGCACCCAACTAGCCAAAAACATTCAGTACTTC. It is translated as CATSTQLAKNIQYF.

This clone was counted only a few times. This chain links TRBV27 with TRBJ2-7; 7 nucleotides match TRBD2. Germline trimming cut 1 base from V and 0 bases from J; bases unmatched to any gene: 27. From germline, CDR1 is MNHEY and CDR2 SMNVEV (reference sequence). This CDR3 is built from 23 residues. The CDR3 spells CASSLWGWAGDHPGTASSYEQYF. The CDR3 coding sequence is TGTGCCAGCAGTTTATGGGGGTGGGCGGGGGACCACCCAGGGACTGCCAGCTCCTACGAGCAGTACTTC.

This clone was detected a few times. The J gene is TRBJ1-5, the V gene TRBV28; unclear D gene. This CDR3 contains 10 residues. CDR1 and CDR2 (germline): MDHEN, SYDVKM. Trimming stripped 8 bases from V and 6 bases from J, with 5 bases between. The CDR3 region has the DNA TGTGCCAGCGGTCGTCAGCCCCAGCATTTT. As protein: CASGRQPQHF.

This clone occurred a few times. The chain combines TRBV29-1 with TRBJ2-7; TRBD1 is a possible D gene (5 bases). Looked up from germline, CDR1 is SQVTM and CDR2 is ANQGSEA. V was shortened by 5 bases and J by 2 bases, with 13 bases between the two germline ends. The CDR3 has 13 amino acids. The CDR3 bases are TGCAGCGTTACAAAAAGGGGTCCCTACGAGCAGTACTTC. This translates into CSVTKRGPYEQYF.

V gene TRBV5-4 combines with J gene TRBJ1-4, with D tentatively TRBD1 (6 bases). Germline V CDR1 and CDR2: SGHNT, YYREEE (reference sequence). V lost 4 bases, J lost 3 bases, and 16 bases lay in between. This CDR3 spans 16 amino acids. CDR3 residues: CASSPGVGEANEKLFF. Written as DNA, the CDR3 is TGTGCCAGCAGCCCAGGGGTGGGGGAGGCTAATGAAAAACTGTTTTTT.

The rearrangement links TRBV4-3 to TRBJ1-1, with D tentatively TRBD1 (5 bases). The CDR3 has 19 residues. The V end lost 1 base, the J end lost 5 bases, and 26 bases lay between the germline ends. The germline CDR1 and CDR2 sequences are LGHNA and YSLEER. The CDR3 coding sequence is TGCGCCAGCAGCCAAGCGGTGTGGCGGGGAGGAGGGGTGGGGACTGAAGCTTTCTTT. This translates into CASSQAVWRGGGVGTEAFF.

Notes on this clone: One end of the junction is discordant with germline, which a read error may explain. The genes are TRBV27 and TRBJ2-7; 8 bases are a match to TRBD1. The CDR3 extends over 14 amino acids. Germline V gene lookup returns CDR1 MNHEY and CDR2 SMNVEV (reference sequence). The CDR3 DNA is TGTGCCAGAAGTTACCGGGACAGGCGGCACGAGCAGTACTTC. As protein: CARSYRDRRHEQYF.

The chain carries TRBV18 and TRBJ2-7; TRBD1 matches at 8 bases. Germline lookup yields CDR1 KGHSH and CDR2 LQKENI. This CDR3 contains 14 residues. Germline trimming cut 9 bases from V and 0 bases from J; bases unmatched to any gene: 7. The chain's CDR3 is CASLPGQDSYEQYF. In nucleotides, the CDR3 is TGTGCCAGTTTACCGGGACAGGACTCCTACGAGCAGTACTTC.

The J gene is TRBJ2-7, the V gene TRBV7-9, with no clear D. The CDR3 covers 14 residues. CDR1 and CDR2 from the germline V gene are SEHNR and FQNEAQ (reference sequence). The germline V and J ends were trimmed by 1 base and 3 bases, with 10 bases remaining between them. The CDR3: CASSLGVSYYEQYF. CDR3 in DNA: TGTGCCAGCAGCTTAGGGGTCAGCTACTACGAGCAGTACTTC.

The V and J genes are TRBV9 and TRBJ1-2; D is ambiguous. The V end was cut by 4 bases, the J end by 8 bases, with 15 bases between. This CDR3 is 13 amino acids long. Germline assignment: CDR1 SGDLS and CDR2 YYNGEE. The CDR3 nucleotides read TGTGCCAGCAGCCCCTCCGCGGTCTTCGGCTACACCTTC. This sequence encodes CASSPSAVFGYTF. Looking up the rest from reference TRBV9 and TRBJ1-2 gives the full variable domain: DSGVTQTPKHLITATGQRVTLRCSPRSGDLSVYWYQQSLDQGLQFLIQYYNGEERAKGNILERFSAQQFPDLHSELNLSSLELGDSALYFCASSPSAVFGYTFGSGTRLTVV.

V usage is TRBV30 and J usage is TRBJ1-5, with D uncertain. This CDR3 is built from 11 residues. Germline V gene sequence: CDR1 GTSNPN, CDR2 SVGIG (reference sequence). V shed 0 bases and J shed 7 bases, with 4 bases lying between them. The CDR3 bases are TGTGCCTGGAGTGTAGGGCAGCCCCAGCATTTT. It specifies CAWSVGQPQHF.

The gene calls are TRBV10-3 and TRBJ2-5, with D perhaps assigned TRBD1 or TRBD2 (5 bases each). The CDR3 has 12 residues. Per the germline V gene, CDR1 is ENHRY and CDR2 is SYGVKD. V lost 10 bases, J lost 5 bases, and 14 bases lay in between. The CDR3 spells CATGAQWETQYF. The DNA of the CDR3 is TGTGCCACCGGGGCCCAGTGGGAGACCCAGTACTTC.